This note documents a single T cell receptor (beta chain) sequence. Its specific antigen is unknown. No much larger clonotype is one base removed from it; base qualities were not supplied. The collaborating institutions used their own protocols to collect whole blood in K2EDTA tubes. For TCRbeta analysis, collaborator samples were shipped as frozen whole blood, as isolated PBMCs, or as DNA extracted from either sample type. The immunoSEQ Assay, a bias-controlled multiplex PCR, was used to amplify TCRbeta CDR3 regions from genomic DNA. On the authors' methods: Within the assay, amplification of reference gene primers was used to estimate how many nucleated cells each sample contained. Sequence reads were collapsed and filtered to measure the absolute abundance of every unique TCRbeta CDR3 rearrangement. For each sample, productive Simpson clonality was calculated as the square root of Simpson's diversity index over productive rearrangements. The immuneACCESS repertoire file appears here via TCRdb, limited to in-frame rearrangements. These files lack a portion of the clones; in checked studies, under half of the deficit traces to unresolved V genes, and the cause of the others is not known. V, J and clone size derive from that table, while D and trimming were established from the DNA sequence. Present in this sample are more than 110,000 clones, roughly 76% of which were seen just once. Roughly 9% of the sample comes from the top ten.

This entry comes from a study of blood T cell repertoires in COVID-19 (dated by TCRdb to the early 2020s). Background for the entire study: The collaborator samples originated in the United States, Italy and Spain and spanned the acute and convalescent phases of COVID-19. The material from the prospective study consisted of cDNA or gDNA derived from T cells, B-cell-depleted T cells, or PBMCs. The dataset comprised deeply sampled blood TCRbeta repertoires from subjects exposed to, actively infected with, or recovered from COVID-19. The repertoires were released in a freely available public database intended as a resource for research on the immune response to SARS-CoV-2. Samples were obtained from the ongoing ImmuneRACE study (first 160 participants) and from 1,254 subjects provided by 6 global collaborators. Sample metadata almost always included a de-identified subject ID, COVID-19 status, age in years and sex. Where available, HLA class I and class II types were taken from metadata supplied by the sample provider and were not determined by assay-based typing.

Points the paper makes about the study in general: Clinical and demographic metadata were provided uncurated, with the amount varying by source and participant.

Including the terminal cysteine and phenylalanine, the CDR3 comprises 12 residues. The kept DNA is CDR3 alone, 36 bases in frame from the first base. In the germline V gene, CDR1 corresponds to SQVTM and CDR2 to ANQGSEA. Trimmed from V: 6 bases; trimmed from J: 0 bases; junction bases lacking a gene match: 1. Rearrangement joined TRBV29-1 to TRBJ1-2; 7 bases in the middle match TRBD1. Sequencing input: peripheral blood. This sequence was found in a woman in her forties or fifties with active or convalescent COVID-19. The DNA reads as follows: TGCAGCGTGGGACAGACTAACTATGGCTACACCTTC. It translates to CSVGQTNYGYTF.